The 19 T cell receptor beta chains presented below share a single source sample, sequenced in a study of radiation and T cells in renal cell carcinoma. Data came from immunoSEQ multiplex PCR; TCRdb stores just in-frame clones and leaves some out. The data show 150,000 to 200,000 clones, less than 90% seen once. As for time point: blood 4 weeks post-SBRT, at nephrectomy. Treatment specified: 15 Gy SBRT to primary tumor, nephrectomy 4 weeks later. The sample in question was blood, obtained from a patient whose treatment included radiotherapy and nephrectomy. All receptors derive from a woman in her fifties or sixties with renal cell carcinoma.

A few counts support this clone. The chain joins TRBV18 to TRBJ2-1; 9 bases agree with TRBD2. After removal of 3 bases from V and 3 bases from J, the junction contained 3 bases not matched to a gene. The V gene's germline CDR1 is KGHSH and CDR2 LQKENI. This CDR3 is 15 amino acids long. CDR3 nucleotide sequence: TGTGCCAGCTCACCTAGGACTAGCGACTACAATGAGCAGTTCTTC. Encoded protein: CASSPRTSDYNEQFF.

The V gene is TRBV7-2, the J gene TRBJ1-2, with D possibly being TRBD1 (5 bases). The germline V gene has CDR1 SGHTA and CDR2 FQGNSA. CDR3 length equals 14 residues. Trimming stripped 5 bases from V and 3 bases from J, with 13 bases between. The CDR3 DNA reads TGTGCCAGCAGCGACACGGGACTTTACTATGGCTACACCTTC. Translated: CASSDTGLYYGYTF. The full variable domain, in which reference TRBV7-2 and TRBJ1-2 provide the parts outside the CDR3, is GAGVSQSPSNKVTEKGKDVELRCDPISGHTALYWYRQSLGQGLEFLIYFQGNSAPDKSGLPSDRFSAERTGGSVSTLTIQRTQQEDSAVYLCASSDTGLYYGYTFGSGTRLTVV.

V and J are TRBV6-5 and TRBJ2-1; possibly TRBD2 for D (7 bases). Between the trimmed V and J ends, which lost 2 bases and 5 bases, there was a span of 16 bases. The CDR3 spans 16 residues. CDR1 and CDR2 (germline): MNHEY, SVGAGI. The DNA of the CDR3 is TGTGCCAGCAGTTACCGGGGGGCGGGGAAGGACAATGAGCAGTTCTTC. The encoded protein is CASSYRGAGKDNEQFF.

The rearrangement uses TRBV5-6 and TRBJ2-1; D is perhaps TRBD1 (7 bases). The CDR3 sequence is 15 residues long. Germline CDR1 SGHDT, CDR2 YYEEEE. V was shortened by 4 bases and J by 2 bases, with 13 bases between the two germline ends. This chain's CDR3 is CASSQTGRPYNEQFF. Written as DNA, the CDR3 is TGTGCCAGCAGCCAGACAGGGAGGCCCTACAATGAGCAGTTCTTC.

The gene calls are TRBV19 and TRBJ1-2; no reliable D call. The CDR3 is made up of 15 amino acids. V was cut by 6 bases and J by 0 bases, with 14 bases left in between. Per the germline V gene, CDR1 is LNHDA and CDR2 is SQIVND (reference sequence). DNA of the CDR3: TGTGCCAGTAGAATAAAGGGATTGGCTAACTATGGCTACACCTTC. The encoded protein is CASRIKGLANYGYTF.

The gene calls are TRBV18 and TRBJ1-2; D remains unclear. The CDR3 has 15 amino acids. Germline lookup yields CDR1 KGHSH and CDR2 LQKENI. Between the trimmed V and J ends, which lost 2 bases and 8 bases, there was a span of 18 bases. CDR3 in amino acids: CASSPVGAAIGGYTF. The CDR3 bases are TGTGCCAGCTCACCAGTGGGCGCTGCGATAGGAGGCTACACCTTC.

This rearrangement joins TRBV7-8 to TRBJ2-1; 10 nucleotides align to TRBD1. Trimming removed 3 bases from V and 6 bases from J; junction bases left unmatched: 5. The CDR3 length is 15 residues. The V gene's germline CDR1 is SGHVS and CDR2 FQNEAQ. The CDR3 region has the DNA TGTGCCAGCAGCTTCGGAGGACAGGGGGTCAATGAGCAGTTCTTC. Protein product: CASSFGGQGVNEQFF.

In this sample, this clone turned up many times. V usage is TRBV6-1 and J usage is TRBJ2-3; D unresolved. Germline V CDR1 and CDR2: MNHNS, SASEGT. The CDR3 sequence is 13 residues long. V was pared by 5 bases and J by 1 base, with 7 bases between. In DNA form, the CDR3 reads TGTGCCAGCAGTAGGGCCCGCACAGATACGCAGTATTTT. This encodes CASSRARTDTQYF.

The rearrangement uses TRBV19 and TRBJ2-7, with a weak D call TRBD2 (6 bases). The CDR3 is 17 amino acids. Trimming removed 3 bases at V and 2 bases at J, with 20 bases between. Germline lookup yields CDR1 LNHDA and CDR2 SQIVND (reference sequence). CDR3 protein: CASSIRSGRTDPYEQYF. As DNA, the CDR3 is TGTGCCAGTAGTATCCGGAGCGGGCGGACCGATCCCTACGAGCAGTACTTC.

The V call is TRBV6-5, the J call TRBJ1-1; TRBD1 matches at 8 bases. V lost 2 bases, J lost 5 bases, and 4 bases stayed unmatched. From germline, CDR1 is MNHEY and CDR2 SVGAGI. This CDR3 has 14 residues. CDR3 in DNA: TGTGCCAGCAGTTACCTTTACAGGGGGACTGAAGCTTTCTTT. It encodes CASSYLYRGTEAFF.

The J gene is TRBJ1-1, the V gene TRBV7-3, with 9 bases identical to TRBD1. In germline, CDR1 is SGHTA, CDR2 FQGTGA. The CDR3 covers 14 residues. Losses at the gene ends were 5 bases for V and 1 base for J; bases not matched to a gene: 2. CDR3 DNA sequence: TGTGCCAGCAGCCAGACAGGGGGGAACACTGAAGCTTTCTTT. Translated, it gives CASSQTGGNTEAFF.

This chain uses TRBV7-3 with TRBJ1-6, with TRBD1 matching over 9 bases. CDR3 length equals 13 residues. The trim removed 3 bases at V and 10 bases at J, leaving 1 base unmatched. Germline-derived CDR1 and CDR2 are SGHTA and FQGTGA. CDR3 DNA sequence: TGTGCCAGCAGCTTTGGACAGGGGTCACCCCTCCACTTT. This gives the protein CASSFGQGSPLHF.

The V call is TRBV4-1, the J call TRBJ1-2, with D perhaps TRBD1 (5 bases). The CDR3 contains 16 residues. CDR1 and CDR2 from the germline V gene are MGHRA and YSYEKL. Between the trimmed V and J ends, which lost 0 bases and 4 bases, there was a span of 15 bases. CDR3 sequence (DNA): TGCGCCAGCAGCCAAGATAGGCAGCAGGGCGGCTATGGCTACACCTTC. Residues: CASSQDRQQGGYGYTF.

The genes are TRBV9 and TRBJ2-2, with TRBD2 matching over 8 bases. This CDR3 region has 15 residues. Germline V CDR1 and CDR2: SGDLS, YYNGEE. Trimming at V came to 2 bases and at J to 5 bases, leaving 5 bases not matched to a gene. CDR3 protein: CASSVIAGGTGELFF. In DNA, the CDR3 is TGTGCCAGCAGCGTGATCGCGGGGGGTACCGGGGAGCTGTTTTTT. Variable domain in full (rest from reference TRBV9 and TRBJ2-2): DSGVTQTPKHLITATGQRVTLRCSPRSGDLSVYWYQQSLDQGLQFLIQYYNGEERAKGNILERFSAQQFPDLHSELNLSSLELGDSALYFCASSVIAGGTGELFFGEGSRLTVL.

The V call is TRBV7-8, the J call TRBJ2-7; maybe TRBD1 (6 bases). V was cut by 6 bases and J by 0 bases, with 15 bases left in between. The CDR3 spans 15 residues. The germline gives CDR1 SGHVS, CDR2 FQNEAQ. The CDR3 region has the DNA TGTGCCAGCAGTCTAGGGTGGACAGACTCCTACGAGCAGTACTTC. As protein: CASSLGWTDSYEQYF.

The rearrangement joins TRBV11-2 to TRBJ1-1; 8 nucleotides align to TRBD1. V was pared by 5 bases and J by 0 bases, with 5 bases of the junction left unmatched. Germline CDR1 SGHAT, CDR2 FQNNGV. CDR3 length: 15 amino acids. CDR3 sequence reads: CASSTRDRLNTEAFF. The CDR3 DNA reads as TGTGCCAGCAGCACCCGGGACAGGTTGAACACTGAAGCTTTCTTT.

This clone was recorded only once. The sample holds other DNA sequences that translate to the same CDR3. J is TRBJ2-1 and V is TRBV6-5; tentative D call: TRBD2 (6 bases). The V end was cut by 2 bases, the J end by 0 bases, with 8 bases between. The V gene's germline CDR1 is MNHEY and CDR2 SVGAGI. The CDR3 contains 15 residues. The CDR3 reads CASSYGGSSYNEQFF. The CDR3 coding sequence is TGTGCCAGCAGTTACGGGGGGAGCTCCTACAATGAGCAGTTCTTC.

The chain joins TRBV7-2 to TRBJ2-7; D is undetermined. The CDR3 loop spans 18 amino acids. The V gene's germline CDR1 is SGHTA and CDR2 FQGNSA. Trimming removed 0 bases at V and 2 bases at J, with 20 bases between. The CDR3 sequence: CASSLARARGQLTYEQYF. The CDR3 coding sequence is TGTGCCAGCAGCTTAGCCCGAGCGCGTGGTCAGTTGACCTACGAGCAGTACTTC. Full variable domain (rest looked up from reference TRBV7-2 and TRBJ2-7): GAGVSQSPSNKVTEKGKDVELRCDPISGHTALYWYRQSLGQGLEFLIYFQGNSAPDKSGLPSDRFSAERTGGSVSTLTIQRTQQEDSAVYLCASSLARARGQLTYEQYFGPGTRLTVT.

The chain joins TRBV19 to TRBJ1-2; D gene unclear. V lost 4 bases and J lost 1, with 16 bases in between. The CDR3 sequence is 16 residues long. Germline assignment: CDR1 LNHDA and CDR2 SQIVND (reference sequence). The CDR3: CASSSGETTLNYGYTF. The CDR3 region has the DNA TGTGCCAGTAGTAGCGGGGAAACGACTCTTAACTATGGCTACACCTTC.